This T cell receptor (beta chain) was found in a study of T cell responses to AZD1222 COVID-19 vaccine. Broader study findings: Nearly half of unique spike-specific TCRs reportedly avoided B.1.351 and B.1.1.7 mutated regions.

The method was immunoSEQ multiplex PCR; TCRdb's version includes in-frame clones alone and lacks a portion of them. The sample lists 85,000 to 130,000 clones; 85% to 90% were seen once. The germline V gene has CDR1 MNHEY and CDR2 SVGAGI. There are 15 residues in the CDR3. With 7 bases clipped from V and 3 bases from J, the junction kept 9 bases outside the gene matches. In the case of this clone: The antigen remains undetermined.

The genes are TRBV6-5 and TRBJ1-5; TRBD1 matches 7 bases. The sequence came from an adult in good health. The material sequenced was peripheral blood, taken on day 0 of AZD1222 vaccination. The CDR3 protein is CASIGTVNYNQPQHF. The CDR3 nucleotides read TGTGCCAGCATTGGGACAGTCAACTACAATCAGCCCCAGCATTTT.